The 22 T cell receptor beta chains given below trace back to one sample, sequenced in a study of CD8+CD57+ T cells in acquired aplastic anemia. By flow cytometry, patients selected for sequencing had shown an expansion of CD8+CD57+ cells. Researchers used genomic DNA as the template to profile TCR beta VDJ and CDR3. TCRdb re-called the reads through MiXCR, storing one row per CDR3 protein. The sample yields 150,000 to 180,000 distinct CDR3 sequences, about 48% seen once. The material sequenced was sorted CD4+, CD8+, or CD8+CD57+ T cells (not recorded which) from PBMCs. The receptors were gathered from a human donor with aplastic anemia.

CDR3 residues: CSVAESIIYEQYF. The CDR3 nucleotides are TGCAGCGTTGCCGAGTCGATAATCTACGAGCAGTACTTC. This chain links TRBV29-1 with TRBJ2-7; the D is unclear. The CDR3 has 13 residues. Germline V gives CDR1 SQVTM, CDR2 ANQGSEA. Trimming pared 4 bases from V and 3 bases from J, leaving 13 bases between.

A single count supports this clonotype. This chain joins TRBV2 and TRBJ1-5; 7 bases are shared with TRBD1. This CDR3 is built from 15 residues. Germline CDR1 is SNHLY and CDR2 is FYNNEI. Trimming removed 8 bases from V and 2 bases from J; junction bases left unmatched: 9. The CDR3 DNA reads TGTGCCAGCCGATCTTTCGGACAGGGCAATCAGCCCCAGCATTTT. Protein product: CASRSFGQGNQPQHF.

CDR3 bases: TGTGCCAGCAGCCGGAGGTTGTGGGGGGGCCGCACAGATACGCAGTATTTT. Protein product: CASSRRLWGGRTDTQYF. The chain combines TRBV7-3 with TRBJ2-3; D may be TRBD2 (7 bases). The CDR3 totals 17 residues. Trimming stripped 5 bases from V and 1 base from J, with 19 bases between. Germline loops: CDR1 SGHTA, CDR2 FQGTGA. Together with reference TRBV7-3 and TRBJ2-3, the CDR3 gives the full variable domain: GAGVSQTPSNKVTEKGKYVELRCDPISGHTALYWYRQSLGQGPEFLIYFQGTGAADDSGLPNDRFFAVRPEGSVSTLKIQRTERGDSAVYLCASSRRLWGGRTDTQYFGPGTRLTVL.

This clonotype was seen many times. The DNA for the CDR3 is TGCAGTGCTAGAGTGGGGGGAAGCTACGAGCAGTACTTC. Protein sequence: CSARVGGSYEQYF. The chain combines TRBV20-1 with TRBJ2-7; perhaps TRBD2 as D (6 bases). The CDR3 consists of 13 residues. The germline CDR1 and CDR2 sequences are DFQATT and SNEGSKA (reference sequence). V lost 1 base to trimming and J lost 3 bases, with 10 bases between them.

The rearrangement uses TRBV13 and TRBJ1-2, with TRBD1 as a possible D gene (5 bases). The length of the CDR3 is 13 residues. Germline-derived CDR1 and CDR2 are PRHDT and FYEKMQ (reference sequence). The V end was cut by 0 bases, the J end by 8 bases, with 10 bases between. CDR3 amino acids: CASSLGRQGGYTF. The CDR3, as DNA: TGTGCCAGCAGCTTAGGCAGGCAGGGCGGCTACACCTTC.

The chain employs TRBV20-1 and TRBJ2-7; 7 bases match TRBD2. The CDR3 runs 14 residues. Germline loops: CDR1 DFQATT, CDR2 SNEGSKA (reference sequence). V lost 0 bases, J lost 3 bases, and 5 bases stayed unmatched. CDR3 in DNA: TGCAGTGCTAGAGATAGCGCTAGCGGCTACGAGCAGTACTTC. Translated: CSARDSASGYEQYF.

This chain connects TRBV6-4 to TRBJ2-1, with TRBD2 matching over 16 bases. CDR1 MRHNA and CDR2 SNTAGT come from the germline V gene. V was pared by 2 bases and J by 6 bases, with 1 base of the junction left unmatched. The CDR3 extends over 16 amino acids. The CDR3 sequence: CASSDGTSGGANEQFF. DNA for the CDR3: TGTGCCAGCAGTGACGGGACTAGCGGGGGGGCCAATGAGCAGTTCTTC.

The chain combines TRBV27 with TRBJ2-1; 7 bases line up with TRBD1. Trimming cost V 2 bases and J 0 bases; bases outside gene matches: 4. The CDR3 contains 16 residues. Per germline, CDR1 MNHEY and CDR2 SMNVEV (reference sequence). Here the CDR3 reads CASSLEWDSSYNEQFF. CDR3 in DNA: TGTGCCAGCAGTTTAGAGTGGGACAGCTCCTACAATGAGCAGTTCTTC.

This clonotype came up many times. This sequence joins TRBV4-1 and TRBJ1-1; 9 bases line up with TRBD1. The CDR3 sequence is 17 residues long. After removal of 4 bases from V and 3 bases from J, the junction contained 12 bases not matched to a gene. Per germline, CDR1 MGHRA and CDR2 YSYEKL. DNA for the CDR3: TGCGCCAGCAGCCTAAGGGACAGGGCCGACTTATACACTGAAGCTTTCTTT. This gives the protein CASSLRDRADLYTEAFF.

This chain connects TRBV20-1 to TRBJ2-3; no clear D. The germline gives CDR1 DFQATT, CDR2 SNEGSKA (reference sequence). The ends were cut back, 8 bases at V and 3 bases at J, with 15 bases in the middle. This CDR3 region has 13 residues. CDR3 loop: CSTVSRPTDTQYF. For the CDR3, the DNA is TGCAGTACTGTTAGCCGACCTACAGATACGCAGTATTTT.

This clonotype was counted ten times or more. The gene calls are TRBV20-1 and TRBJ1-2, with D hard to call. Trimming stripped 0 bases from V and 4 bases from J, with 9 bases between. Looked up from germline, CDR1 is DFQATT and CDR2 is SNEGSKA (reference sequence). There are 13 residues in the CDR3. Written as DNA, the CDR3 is TGCAGTGCTAGAGATCGGGCTTCCTATGGCTACACCTTC. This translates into CSARDRASYGYTF.

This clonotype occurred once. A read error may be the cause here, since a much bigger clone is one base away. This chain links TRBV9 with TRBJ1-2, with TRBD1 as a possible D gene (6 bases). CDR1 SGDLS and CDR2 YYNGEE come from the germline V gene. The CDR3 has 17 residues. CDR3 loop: CACSPTGTSLIGYGYTF. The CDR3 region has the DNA TGTGCCTGCAGCCCCACCGGGACAAGTTTAATTGGCTATGGCTACACCTTC.

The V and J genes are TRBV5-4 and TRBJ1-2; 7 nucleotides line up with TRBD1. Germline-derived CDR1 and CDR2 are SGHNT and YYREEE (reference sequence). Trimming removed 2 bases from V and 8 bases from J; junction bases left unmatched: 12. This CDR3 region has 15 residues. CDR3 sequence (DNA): TGTGCCAGCAGCTTCCCTGTGGAGGGGGCAGGGGGCTACACCTTC. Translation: CASSFPVEGAGGYTF.

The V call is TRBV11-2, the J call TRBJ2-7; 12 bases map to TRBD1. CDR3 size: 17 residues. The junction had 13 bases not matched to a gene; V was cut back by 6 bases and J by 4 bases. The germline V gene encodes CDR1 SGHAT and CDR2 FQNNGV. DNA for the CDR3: TGTGCCAGCAGTACGACCTCCGGGACAGGGGGCAGGTACGAGCAGTACTTC. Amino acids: CASSTTSGTGGRYEQYF.

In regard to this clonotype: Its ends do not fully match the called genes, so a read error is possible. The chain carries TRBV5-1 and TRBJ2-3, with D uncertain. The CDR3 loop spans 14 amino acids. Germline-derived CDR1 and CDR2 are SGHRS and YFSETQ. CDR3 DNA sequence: TGCGTCAGCAGCTTGGTGGCTAGCACAGATACGCAGTATTTT. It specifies CVSSLVASTDTQYF.

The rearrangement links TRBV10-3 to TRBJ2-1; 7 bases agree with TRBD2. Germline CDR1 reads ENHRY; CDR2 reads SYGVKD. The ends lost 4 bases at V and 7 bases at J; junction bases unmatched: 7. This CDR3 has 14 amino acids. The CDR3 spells CAISAGGLGNEQFF. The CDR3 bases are TGTGCCATCAGTGCGGGAGGTTTAGGGAATGAGCAGTTCTTC.

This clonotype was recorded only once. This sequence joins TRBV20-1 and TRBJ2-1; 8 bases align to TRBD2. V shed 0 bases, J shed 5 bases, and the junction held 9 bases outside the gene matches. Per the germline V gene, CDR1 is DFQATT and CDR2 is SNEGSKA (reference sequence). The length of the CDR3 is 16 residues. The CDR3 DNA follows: TGCAGTGCTAGAGATCAAGGCGGGCGGGGGGACAATGAGCAGTTCTTC. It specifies CSARDQGGRGDNEQFF.

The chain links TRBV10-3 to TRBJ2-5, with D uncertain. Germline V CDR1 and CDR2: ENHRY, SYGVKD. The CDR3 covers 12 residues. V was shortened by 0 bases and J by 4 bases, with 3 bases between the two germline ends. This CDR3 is CAISESPETQYF. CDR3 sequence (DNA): TGTGCCATCAGTGAGTCCCCAGAGACCCAGTACTTC.

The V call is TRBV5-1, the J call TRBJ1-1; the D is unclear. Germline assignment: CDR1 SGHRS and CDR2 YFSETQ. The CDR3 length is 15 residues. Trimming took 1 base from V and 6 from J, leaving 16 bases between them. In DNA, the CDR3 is TGCGCCAGCAGCTTGTCCTGGGCCAACGTCGCTGAAGCTTTCTTT. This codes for CASSLSWANVAEAFF.

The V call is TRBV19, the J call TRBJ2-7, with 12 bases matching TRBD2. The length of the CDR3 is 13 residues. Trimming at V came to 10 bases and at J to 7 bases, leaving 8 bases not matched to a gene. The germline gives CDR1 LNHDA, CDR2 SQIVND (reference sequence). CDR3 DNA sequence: TGTGCCATCTCTAGCGGGGGGGCGGAGGAGCAGTACTTC. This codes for CAISSGGAEEQYF.

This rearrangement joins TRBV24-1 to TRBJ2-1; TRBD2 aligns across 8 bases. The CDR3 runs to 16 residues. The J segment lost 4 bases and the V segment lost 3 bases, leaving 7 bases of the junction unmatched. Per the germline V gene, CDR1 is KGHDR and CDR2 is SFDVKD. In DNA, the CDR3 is TGTGCCACCAGTGATCTCGGGGGGGGGAGTTACAATGAGCAGTTCTTC. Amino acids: CATSDLGGGSYNEQFF.

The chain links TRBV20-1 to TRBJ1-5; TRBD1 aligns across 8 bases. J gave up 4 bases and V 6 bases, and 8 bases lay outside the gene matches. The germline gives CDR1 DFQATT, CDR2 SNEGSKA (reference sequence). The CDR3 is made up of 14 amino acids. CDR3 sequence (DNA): TGCAGTGCCCCACGACAGGGGATTAATCAGCCCCAGCATTTT. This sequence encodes CSAPRQGINQPQHF.